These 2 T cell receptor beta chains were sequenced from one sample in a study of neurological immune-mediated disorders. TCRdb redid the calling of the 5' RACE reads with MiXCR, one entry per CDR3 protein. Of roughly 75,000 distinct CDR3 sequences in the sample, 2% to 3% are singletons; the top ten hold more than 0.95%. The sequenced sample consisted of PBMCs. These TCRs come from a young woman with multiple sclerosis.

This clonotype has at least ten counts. CDR3 protein: CCLSVGANQPQHF. Here the CDR3 DNA reads TGCTGCCTATCGGTTGGGGCTAATCAGCCCCAGCATTTT. The V and J genes are TRBV20-1 and TRBJ1-5; a possible D gene is TRBD1 (5 bases). The CDR3 length is 13 residues. Germline assignment: CDR1 DFQATT and CDR2 SNEGSKA (reference sequence).

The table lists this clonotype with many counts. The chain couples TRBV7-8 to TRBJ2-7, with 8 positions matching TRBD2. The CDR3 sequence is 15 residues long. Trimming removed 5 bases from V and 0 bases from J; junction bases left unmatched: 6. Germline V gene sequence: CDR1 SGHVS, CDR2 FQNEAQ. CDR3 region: CASSPQTSASYEQYF. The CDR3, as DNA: TGTGCCAGCAGCCCCCAGACTAGCGCCTCCTACGAGCAGTACTTC.